This T cell receptor (beta chain) emerged from a study of blood T cell repertoires in COVID-19. Study summary: Sites in the United States, Italy and Spain provided acute and convalescent COVID-19 samples. T cells, B-cell-depleted T cells, or PBMCs provided the cDNA or gDNA that served as material.

Trimming shortened V by 0 bases and J by 2 bases, and 7 bases separated the two germline ends. Germline values: CDR1 MNHEY, CDR2 SMNVEV (reference sequence). The CDR3 is made up of 14 amino acids. Authors' data handling: Amplification of reference gene primers was used by the study to estimate nucleated cell counts. Sequencing used immunoSEQ multiplex PCR; TCRdb keeps in-frame clones, though not all of them. V, J and clone size are those of that table, while D and trimming were read from the DNA. The profile shows over 85,000 clones, approximately 78% of them singletons. This clonotype was obtained from a man between 60 and 75 years old with active or convalescent COVID-19. Material for sequencing was peripheral blood. The gene calls are TRBV27 and TRBJ1-1, with a possible D match to TRBD1 (5 bases). The CDR3 DNA follows: TGTGCCAGCAGTTTATCCACAGGAAACACTGAAGCTTTCTTT. Protein product: CASSLSTGNTEAFF.